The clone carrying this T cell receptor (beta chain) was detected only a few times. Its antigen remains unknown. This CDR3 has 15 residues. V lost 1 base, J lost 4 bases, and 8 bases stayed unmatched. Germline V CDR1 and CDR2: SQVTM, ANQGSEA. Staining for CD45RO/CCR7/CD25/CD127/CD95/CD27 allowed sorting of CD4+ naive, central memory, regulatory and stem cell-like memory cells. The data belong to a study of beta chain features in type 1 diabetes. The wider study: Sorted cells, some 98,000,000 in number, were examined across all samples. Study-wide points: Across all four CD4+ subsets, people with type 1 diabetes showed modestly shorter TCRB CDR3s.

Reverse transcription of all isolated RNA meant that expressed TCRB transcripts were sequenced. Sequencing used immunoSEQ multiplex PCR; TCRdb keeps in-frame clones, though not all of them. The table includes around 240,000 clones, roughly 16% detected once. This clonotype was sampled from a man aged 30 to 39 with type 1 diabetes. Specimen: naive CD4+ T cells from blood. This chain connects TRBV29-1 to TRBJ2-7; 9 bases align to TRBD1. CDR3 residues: CSVEAIPGQGYEQYF. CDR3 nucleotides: TGCAGCGTTGAAGCAATTCCGGGACAGGGATACGAGCAGTACTTC.